This TCR beta chain was identified during a study of technical replicates of blood from a few donors (dated by TCRdb to 2017 to 2019). About this clone itself: It lacks a known antigen. Base qualities are missing; no much larger clone stands one base away.

As encoded in the germline V gene, CDR1 is SGHRS while CDR2 is YFSETQ. V drops 5 bases and J drops 6 bases, leaving 12 bases in between. CDR3 length: 12 amino acids, cysteine to phenylalanine. Solely the CDR3 DNA is kept, with 36 bases framed from the first base. The method behind the library was the immunoSEQ multiplex PCR assay. TCRdb holds this immuneACCESS table with in-frame rearrangements only. Some clones are missing; in checked studies, unresolved V genes explain under half, and the rest has no known cause. This sample lists 35,000 to 50,000 clones; around 96% were detected once. Roughly 0.35% of the sample is held by the ten biggest clonotypes.

Sequenced: T cells isolated from PBMCs. The chain links TRBV5-1 with TRBJ2-7, and the D gene may be TRBD1, 6 bases matching. The TCR was taken from a human donor in good health. The encoded CDR3 is CASSFDRSEQYF. Here is the DNA: TGCGCCAGCAGTTTTGACAGGAGCGAGCAGTACTTC.